One and the same sample provided the 14 T cell receptor beta chains below, sequenced in a study of blood T cell repertoires in COVID-19 (dated by TCRdb to the early 2020s). Preparation of the library involved the immunoSEQ multiplex PCR assay. TCRdb re-hosts the immuneACCESS table, in-frame sequences only. Its copies lack some clones; in the studies checked, an unresolved V gene accounts for under half of them, and the cause for the rest is not known. This sample gives approximately 300,000 clones in total; around 90% of them show up just once. The top ten clones comprise around 0.93% of the sample. Sequencing was performed on peripheral blood. These receptors all stem from a woman aged 40 to 50 with COVID-19, enrolled during active disease.

The gene calls are TRBV11-3 and TRBJ2-3; possibly TRBD1 for D (6 bases). Germline V CDR1 and CDR2: SGHNT, YENEEA. The V and J ends lost 0 bases and 6 bases respectively, with 16 bases between them. The CDR3 extends over 16 amino acids. The CDR3 protein is CASSLETGPRGDTQYF. CDR3 in DNA: TGTGCCAGCAGCTTAGAGACAGGACCCCGGGGCGATACGCAGTATTTT.

This clone is a singleton in its sample. The V call is TRBV6-5, the J call TRBJ2-7, with D uncertain. Trimming cost V 6 bases and J 3 bases, with 6 bases left between them. This CDR3 has 11 residues. In germline, CDR1 is MNHEY, CDR2 SVGAGI. The CDR3 loop is CASRNYYEQYF. The CDR3 bases are TGTGCCAGCAGAAACTACTACGAGCAGTACTTC.

The rearrangement links TRBV6-6 to TRBJ1-2, with D perhaps TRBD1 (5 bases). CDR1 is MNHNY, CDR2 SVGAGI, per germline (reference sequence). Trimming took 5 bases from V and 0 from J, leaving 13 bases between them. CDR3 length: 15 amino acids. CDR3 coding DNA: TGTGCCAGCAGTCCACGACAGAATACTAACTATGGCTACACCTTC. Protein sequence: CASSPRQNTNYGYTF.

This rearrangement joins TRBV5-1 to TRBJ2-2; TRBD1 aligns across 10 bases. CDR1 is SGHRS and CDR2 is YFSETQ in the germline V gene. The CDR3 totals 16 residues. V was pared by 4 bases and J by 4 bases, with 7 bases of the junction left unmatched. The CDR3 protein is CASSPWTGGGTGELFF. In DNA, the CDR3 is TGCGCCAGCAGCCCTTGGACAGGGGGAGGCACCGGGGAGCTGTTTTTT.

This clone has more than one count but fewer than ten. The V call is TRBV7-9, the J call TRBJ1-6; 8 nucleotides agree with TRBD1. Trimming removed 1 base from V and 10 bases from J; junction bases left unmatched: 9. Germline CDR1 and CDR2: SEHNR and FQNEAQ (reference sequence). The length of the CDR3 is 16 residues. CDR3 nucleotides: TGTGCCAGCAGCTTAGTGGTCGGACAGGGCGGATCACCCCTCCACTTT. Protein sequence: CASSLVVGQGGSPLHF.

CDR3 in amino acids: CASSTVGLAAITGELFF. The CDR3 DNA reads TGTGCCAGTAGTACCGTCGGACTAGCGGCGATAACCGGGGAGCTGTTTTTT. The chain has TRBV19 and TRBJ2-2, with 10 bases aligning to TRBD2. V lost 4 bases, J lost 5 bases, and 10 bases stayed unmatched. Germline V lookup: CDR1 LNHDA, CDR2 SQIVND (reference sequence). The CDR3 is made up of 17 amino acids.

This chain's CDR3 is CASSPGQNFNYGYTF. CDR3 sequence (DNA): TGTGCCAGCAGTCCGGGACAGAACTTTAACTATGGCTACACCTTC. The V call is TRBV6-5, the J call TRBJ1-2, with 7 bases identical to TRBD1. In germline, CDR1 is MNHEY, CDR2 SVGAGI. With 5 bases clipped from V and 1 base from J, the junction kept 7 bases outside the gene matches. The CDR3 has 15 residues.

The J gene is TRBJ1-4, the V gene TRBV28, with D unclear. V was cut by 0 bases and J by 4 bases, with 6 bases left in between. CDR1 is MDHEN and CDR2 is SYDVKM in the germline V gene. This CDR3 comprises 14 residues. Here the CDR3 DNA reads TGTGCCAGCAGTTTATGGCAGTTTAATGAAAAACTGTTTTTT. Its protein is CASSLWQFNEKLFF.

The chain recombines TRBV28 with TRBJ2-5; 8 nucleotides line up with TRBD2. The ends lost 4 bases at V and 2 bases at J; junction bases unmatched: 6. The CDR3 has 15 residues. Germline CDR1 MDHEN, CDR2 SYDVKM. This CDR3 is CASSSLGRAQETQYF. CDR3 sequence (DNA): TGTGCCAGCAGTTCCCTCGGGAGGGCGCAAGAGACCCAGTACTTC. Full variable domain (remainder filled in from reference TRBV28 and TRBJ2-5): DVKVTQSSRYLVKRTGEKVFLECVQDMDHENMFWYRQDPGLGLRLIYFSYDVKMKEKGDIPEGYSVSREKKERFSLILESASTNQTSMYLCASSSLGRAQETQYFGPGTRLLVL.

The chain has TRBV7-2 and TRBJ2-1, with D perhaps TRBD2 (5 bases). Germline V gives CDR1 SGHTA, CDR2 FQGNSA. The ends were cut back, 0 bases at V and 5 bases at J, with 11 bases in the middle. The CDR3 runs 15 residues. The CDR3 loop is CASSLAPGVNNEQFF. The CDR3 nucleotides read TGTGCCAGCAGCTTAGCCCCCGGGGTGAACAATGAGCAGTTCTTC.

This clone was seen once. The gene calls are TRBV19 and TRBJ1-4, with 10 bases that match TRBD1. The CDR3 runs to 16 residues. The V gene end was trimmed by 5 bases and the J gene end by 7 bases; junction bases not matched to a gene: 10. Germline values: CDR1 LNHDA, CDR2 SQIVND (reference sequence). CDR3 DNA sequence: TGTGCCAGTAGTCCCGGGACAGGGGATCGGTCTGAAAAACTGTTTTTT. It codes for CASSPGTGDRSEKLFF.

The chain uses TRBV9 and TRBJ2-3, with 7 nucleotides matching TRBD2. Germline loops: CDR1 SGDLS, CDR2 YYNGEE. This CDR3 has 15 residues. The junction had 4 bases not matched to a gene; V was cut back by 3 bases and J by 0 bases. CDR3 coding DNA: TGTGCCAGCAGCGAACTAGCGTTTAGCACAGATACGCAGTATTTT. This encodes CASSELAFSTDTQYF. Using reference TRBV9 and TRBJ2-3 for the parts outside the CDR3, the full variable domain is DSGVTQTPKHLITATGQRVTLRCSPRSGDLSVYWYQQSLDQGLQFLIQYYNGEERAKGNILERFSAQQFPDLHSELNLSSLELGDSALYFCASSELAFSTDTQYFGPGTRLTVL.

This sequence joins TRBV28 and TRBJ2-1; D is uncertain. This CDR3 is built from 13 residues. Germline CDR1 is MDHEN and CDR2 is SYDVKM. V lost 6 bases and J lost 7, with 13 bases in between. This CDR3 reads CASRENLLNEQFF. CDR3 DNA: TGTGCCAGCAGGGAGAACTTGTTGAATGAGCAGTTCTTC.

This sequence joins TRBV6-2 or TRBV6-3 and TRBJ1-2; no firm D call. The V end lost 4 bases, the J end lost 0 bases, and 18 bases lay between the germline ends. The CDR3 is made up of 17 amino acids. Per germline, CDR1 MNHEY and CDR2 SVGEGT. The CDR3 loop reads CASSSQDFRLANYGYTF. The CDR3 DNA follows: TGTGCCAGCAGTTCGCAGGACTTCCGATTAGCTAACTATGGCTACACCTTC.